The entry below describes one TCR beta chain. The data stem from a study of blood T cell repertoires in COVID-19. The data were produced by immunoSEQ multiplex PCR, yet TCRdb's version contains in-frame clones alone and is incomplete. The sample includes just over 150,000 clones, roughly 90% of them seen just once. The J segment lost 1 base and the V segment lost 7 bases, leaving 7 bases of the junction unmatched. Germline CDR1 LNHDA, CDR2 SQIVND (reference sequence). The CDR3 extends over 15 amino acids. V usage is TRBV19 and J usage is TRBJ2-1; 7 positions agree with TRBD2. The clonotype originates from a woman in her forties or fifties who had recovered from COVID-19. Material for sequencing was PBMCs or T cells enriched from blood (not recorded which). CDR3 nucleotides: TGTGCCAGTAATGGGGAGGGGTTGTCCTACAATGAGCAGTTCTTC. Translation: CASNGEGLSYNEQFF.